One sample yielded the 26 T cell receptor beta chains listed below, sequenced in a study of CD8 T cells in Susac syndrome (dated by TCRdb to about 2019). The library was made by the immunoSEQ multiplex PCR assay. RNA was extracted using the RNeasy kit, and roughly 0.45 to 1 microgram was reverse transcribed with random hexamers. TCRdb reworked the public reads: Q25 trimming with fastp, MiXCR clone assembly, productive beta chains retained. Each entry merges the rows of one CDR3 protein and shows their most common DNA and genes. This sample has approximately 150,000 distinct CDR3 sequences in its table, and about 92% of those were observed once. About 0.073% of the sample is held by the ten biggest clonotypes. What was sequenced was CD4+ T cells from PBMCs. The origin of the receptors is a human donor in good health.

V gene TRBV9 combines with J gene TRBJ2-1; D ambiguous. V lost 0 bases and J lost 6, with 13 bases in between. Germline V gene sequence: CDR1 SGDLS, CDR2 YYNGEE. The CDR3 contains 15 residues. Here the CDR3 DNA reads TGTGCCAGCAGCGTAGGCCTTCCCCTCGTCAATGAGCAGTTCTTC. Translated: CASSVGLPLVNEQFF.

The chain recombines TRBV6-2 or TRBV6-3 with TRBJ2-4, with 9 bases identical to TRBD1. The CDR3 spans 12 residues. Germline lookup yields CDR1 MNHEY and CDR2 SVGEGT. Losses at the gene ends were 8 bases for V and 15 bases for J; bases not matched to a gene: 11. The chain's CDR3 is CASRTGVEGTYF. CDR3 nucleotides: TGTGCCAGCCGGACAGGGGTCGAGGGCACGTACTTC.

V gene TRBV7-2 combines with J gene TRBJ2-7; no firm D call. V lost 3 bases, J lost 4 bases, and 13 bases lay in between. CDR3 length: 14 amino acids. Germline V gives CDR1 SGHTA, CDR2 FQGNSA. The CDR3 region is CASSLAMQRYEQYF. As DNA, the CDR3 is TGTGCCAGCAGCTTGGCTATGCAGAGATACGAGCAGTACTTC.

This clonotype was observed once. This chain joins TRBV6-5 and TRBJ2-1; no clear D gene. The germline CDR1 and CDR2 sequences are MNHEY and SVGAGI. This CDR3 is built from 15 residues. V dropped 4 bases and J dropped 0 bases, with 10 bases sitting between them. The CDR3 DNA is TGTGCCAGCAGTTCGGTGAGGAGCTCCTACAATGAGCAGTTCTTC. Amino acid sequence: CASSSVRSSYNEQFF.

The J gene is TRBJ1-5, the V gene TRBV19; perhaps TRBD1 as D (5 bases). This CDR3 has 14 amino acids. The germline gives CDR1 LNHDA, CDR2 SQIVND (reference sequence). Trimming pared 4 bases from V and 3 bases from J, leaving 10 bases between. CDR3 coding DNA: TGTGCCAGTAGTAAGGGGAACACCAATCAGCCCCAGCATTTT. It codes for CASSKGNTNQPQHF.

This sequence joins TRBV29-1 and TRBJ2-1; a weak D match, TRBD1 (5 bases). V was trimmed by 3 bases and J by 4 bases, leaving 16 bases between them. The V gene's germline CDR1 is SQVTM and CDR2 ANQGSEA. The CDR3 has 15 residues. The CDR3 region has the DNA TGCAGCGTTGACCCCCCGGGCAGGGAATACAATGAGCAGTTCTTC. Amino acids: CSVDPPGREYNEQFF.

CDR3 sequence reads: CASSYGYPGTSTTEQYF. The CDR3 DNA is TGTGCCAGCAGTTACGGGTATCCCGGGACGTCCACTACCGAGCAGTACTTC. The V gene is TRBV6-5, the J gene TRBJ2-7, with D possibly called TRBD1 or TRBD2 (5 bases each). The CDR3 is 17 residues long. From germline, CDR1 is MNHEY and CDR2 SVGAGI. Trimming removed 2 bases from V and 6 bases from J, with 23 bases in between.

The chain combines TRBV28 with TRBJ2-7, with unresolved D. CDR3 length: 13 residues. CDR1 and CDR2 (germline): MDHEN, SYDVKM. Trimming took off 7 bases at V and 1 base at J, with 11 bases between the two ends. CDR3 region: CASNRDTSYEQYF. The DNA of the CDR3 is TGTGCCAGCAACAGAGACACGTCCTACGAGCAGTACTTC.

DNA for the CDR3: TGCAGCGTTGCGGGGGGACCCAATTCACCCCTCCACTTT. Amino acid sequence: CSVAGGPNSPLHF. The chain recombines TRBV29-1 with TRBJ1-6, with D perhaps TRBD1 (5 bases). Trimming took off 4 bases at V and 7 bases at J, with 11 bases between the two ends. From germline, CDR1 is SQVTM and CDR2 ANQGSEA. CDR3 length: 13 residues.

This clonotype was seen once. The chain recombines TRBV18 with TRBJ1-5; tentatively, D is TRBD1 (5 bases). The germline V and J ends were trimmed by 2 bases and 7 bases, with 9 bases remaining between them. Germline values: CDR1 KGHSH, CDR2 LQKENI. This CDR3 region has 13 residues. CDR3 residues: CASSPGREQPQHF. The DNA for the CDR3 is TGTGCCAGCTCACCAGGCAGGGAGCAGCCCCAGCATTTT.

The chain couples TRBV7-9 to TRBJ2-7, with 7 bases that match TRBD1. The CDR3 covers 13 residues. The ends lost 5 bases at V and 6 bases at J; junction bases unmatched: 7. Germline CDR1 reads SEHNR; CDR2 reads FQNEAQ (reference sequence). The CDR3 spells CASSRDGTAEQYF. The DNA of the CDR3 is TGTGCCAGCAGCAGAGACGGGACAGCCGAGCAGTACTTC.

This chain connects TRBV18 to TRBJ2-6, with a tentative D call TRBD1 (5 bases). The CDR3 sequence is 18 residues long. With 2 bases removed from V and 0 bases from J, the gap between germline ends came to 14 bases. CDR1 is KGHSH and CDR2 is LQKENI in the germline V gene. CDR3 protein: CASSPMGQSNSGANVLTF. The CDR3 DNA is TGTGCCAGCTCACCAATGGGGCAGTCGAACTCTGGGGCCAACGTCCTGACTTTC.

This clonotype was observed once. This sequence joins TRBV12-3 or TRBV12-4 and TRBJ1-6; 10 bases are a match to TRBD1. V was pared by 1 base and J by 9 bases, with 3 bases of the junction left unmatched. The CDR3 totals 15 residues. The CDR3: CASSLGQGARSPLHF. CDR3 bases: TGTGCCAGCAGTTTAGGACAGGGGGCGCGTTCACCCCTCCACTTT.

The V and J genes are TRBV7-2 and TRBJ2-5; D remains ambiguous. The J call is uncertain, as TRBJ2-7 better fits the DNA end. CDR1 and CDR2 from the germline V gene are SGHTA and FQGNSA. This CDR3 comprises 12 residues. CDR3 bases: TGTGCCAGCAGCTCCACCTCCCTCGAGCAGTACTTC. Translating gives CASSSTSLEQYF.

The rearrangement joins TRBV25-1 to TRBJ2-7, with D perhaps matching TRBD2 (5 bases). The CDR3 is made up of 14 amino acids. The V end was cut by 1 base, the J end by 6 bases, with 13 bases between. Germline CDR1 reads MGHDK; CDR2 reads SYGVNS. The CDR3 sequence is CASSEWLAASEQYF. CDR3 DNA: TGTGCCAGCAGTGAATGGCTAGCAGCCTCCGAGCAGTACTTC.

The chain has TRBV5-1 and TRBJ1-2; TRBD1 might be the D (6 bases). The CDR3 is 14 residues long. Trimming left V 6 bases short and J 2 bases short, with 14 bases between. Germline V lookup: CDR1 SGHRS, CDR2 YFSETQ. Here the CDR3 reads CASTLGQGNYGYTF. The CDR3 DNA reads TGCGCCAGCACCCTGGGGCAGGGGAACTATGGCTACACCTTC.

J is TRBJ2-5 and V is TRBV5-8; D might be TRBD1 (6 bases). Germline loops: CDR1 SGHTS, CDR2 YDEGEE. The CDR3 has 14 residues. V was shortened by 1 base and J by 5 bases, with 12 bases between the two germline ends. CDR3 amino acids: CASSLWGRPETQYF. The CDR3, as DNA: TGTGCCAGCAGCTTGTGGGGGCGGCCGGAGACCCAGTACTTC.

The V and J genes are TRBV7-6 and TRBJ2-3, with D hard to call. The V end lost 0 bases, the J end lost 6 bases, and 7 bases lay between the germline ends. The CDR3 totals 13 residues. Germline V CDR1 and CDR2: SGHVS, FNYEAQ. CDR3 bases: TGTGCCAGCAGCTTAGCGGGCAGGGATACGCAGTATTTT. Protein sequence: CASSLAGRDTQYF.

The sample holds one count of this clonotype. This sequence joins TRBV20-1 and TRBJ2-5; no clear D. Germline CDR1 DFQATT, CDR2 SNEGSKA (reference sequence). CDR3 length: 12 residues. Trimming removed 3 bases from V and 5 bases from J, with 10 bases in between. The CDR3 DNA follows: TGCAGTGCTAGGTTCAGTGAGGAGACCCAGTACTTC. Its protein is CSARFSEETQYF.

The chain joins TRBV14 to TRBJ2-7, with TRBD1 matching 7 bases. Germline CDR1 and CDR2: SGHDN and FVKESK. Trimming at V came to 4 bases and at J to 3 bases, leaving 9 bases not matched to a gene. There are 15 residues in the CDR3. The chain's CDR3 is CASSLSRDRRYEQYF. CDR3 coding DNA: TGTGCCAGCAGCCTAAGCCGGGACAGACGCTACGAGCAGTACTTC.

The V and J genes are TRBV7-2 and TRBJ2-2, with D perhaps assigned TRBD1 or TRBD2 (5 bases each). Trimming removed 3 bases from V and 1 base from J, with 12 bases in between. Germline-derived CDR1 and CDR2 are SGHTA and FQGNSA. There are 16 residues in the CDR3. CDR3 coding DNA: TGTGCCAGCAGCTTCTCCGGGACGATGAACACCGGGGAGCTGTTTTTT. The encoded protein is CASSFSGTMNTGELFF.

The chain carries TRBV20-1 and TRBJ1-5, with a tentative D call TRBD1 (5 bases). This CDR3 spans 13 amino acids. Germline CDR1 and CDR2: DFQATT and SNEGSKA (reference sequence). Trimming pared 5 bases from V and 3 bases from J, leaving 11 bases between. CDR3 in amino acids: CSAGGGINQPQHF. The CDR3 nucleotides read TGCAGTGCTGGGGGAGGGATCAATCAGCCCCAGCATTTT.

Remarks on this clonotype: A read error may account for a junction end that differs from germline. The V and J genes are TRBV7-9 and TRBJ2-3; D is ambiguous. The germline V gene has CDR1 SEHNR and CDR2 FQNEAQ (reference sequence). CDR3 length equals 11 residues. This CDR3 reads CAGRSTDTQYF. The CDR3 DNA follows: TGTGCCGGCAGGAGCACAGATACGCAGTATTTT.

CDR3 sequence (DNA): TGTGCCAGCAGTTTTGGACAGGCTAAGGGGCAGTACTTC. It translates to CASSFGQAKGQYF. V and J are TRBV27 and TRBJ2-7, with 7 bases identical to TRBD1. Germline CDR1 MNHEY, CDR2 SMNVEV (reference sequence). Trimming took 3 bases from V and 9 from J; bases not matched to a gene: 8. The length of the CDR3 is 13 residues.

The genes are TRBV28 and TRBJ1-3; unclear D gene. This CDR3 contains 11 residues. V was pared by 5 bases and J by 8 bases, with 7 bases between. Germline CDR1 reads MDHEN; CDR2 reads SYDVKM. CDR3 in amino acids: CASSLGYTIYF. CDR3 bases: TGTGCCAGCAGTCTAGGGTACACCATATATTTT.

The J gene is TRBJ2-5, the V gene TRBV2; D may be TRBD2 (7 bases). The CDR3 totals 13 residues. CDR1 SNHLY and CDR2 FYNNEI come from the germline V gene. Trimming cost V 6 bases and J 1 base, with 9 bases left between them. DNA of the CDR3: TGTGCCAGCAGGCGGGGGCTCCAAGAGACCCAGTACTTC. Amino acid sequence: CASRRGLQETQYF.